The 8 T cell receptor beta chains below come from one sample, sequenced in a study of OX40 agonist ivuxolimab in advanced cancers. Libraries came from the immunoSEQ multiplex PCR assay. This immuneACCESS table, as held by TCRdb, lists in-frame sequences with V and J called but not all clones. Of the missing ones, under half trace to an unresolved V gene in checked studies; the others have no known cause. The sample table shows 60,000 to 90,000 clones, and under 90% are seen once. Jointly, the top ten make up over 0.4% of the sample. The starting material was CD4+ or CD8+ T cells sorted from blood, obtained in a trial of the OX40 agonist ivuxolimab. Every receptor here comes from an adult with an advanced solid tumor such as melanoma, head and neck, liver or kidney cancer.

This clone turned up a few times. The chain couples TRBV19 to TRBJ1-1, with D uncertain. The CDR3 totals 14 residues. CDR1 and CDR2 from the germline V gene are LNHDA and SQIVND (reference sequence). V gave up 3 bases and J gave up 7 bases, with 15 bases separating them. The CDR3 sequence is CASSIGLSRGEAFF. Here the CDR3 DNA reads TGTGCCAGTAGTATTGGGCTTTCCCGGGGTGAAGCTTTCTTT.

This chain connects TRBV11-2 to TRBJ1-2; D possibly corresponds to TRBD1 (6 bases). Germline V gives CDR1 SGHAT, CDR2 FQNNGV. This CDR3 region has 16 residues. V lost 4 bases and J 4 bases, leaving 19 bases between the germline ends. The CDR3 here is CASSSPRTVSLYGYTF. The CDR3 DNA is TGTGCCAGCAGCTCCCCGAGGACAGTTAGTCTCTATGGCTACACCTTC.

CDR3 residues: CASRTGQGEAFF. The CDR3 DNA reads TGCGCCAGCAGAACGGGACAGGGGGAAGCTTTCTTT. The gene calls are TRBV5-1 and TRBJ1-1; TRBD1 aligns across 10 bases. The trim removed 5 bases at V and 8 bases at J, leaving 3 bases unmatched. The germline CDR1 and CDR2 sequences are SGHRS and YFSETQ. This CDR3 is built from 12 residues.

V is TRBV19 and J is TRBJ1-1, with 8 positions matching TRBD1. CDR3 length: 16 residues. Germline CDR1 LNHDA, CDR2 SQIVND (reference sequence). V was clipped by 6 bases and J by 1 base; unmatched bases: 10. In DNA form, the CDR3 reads TGTGCCAGTAGCCACGGACAGGGTTGGGCGAACACTGAAGCTTTCTTT. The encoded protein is CASSHGQGWANTEAFF.

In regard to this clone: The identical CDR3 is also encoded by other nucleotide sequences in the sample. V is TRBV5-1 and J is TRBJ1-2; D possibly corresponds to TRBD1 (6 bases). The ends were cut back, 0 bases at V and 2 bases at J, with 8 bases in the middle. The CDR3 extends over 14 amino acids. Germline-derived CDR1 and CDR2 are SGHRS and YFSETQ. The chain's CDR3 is CASSLGQGNYGYTF. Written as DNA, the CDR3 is TGCGCCAGCAGCTTGGGGCAGGGGAACTATGGCTACACCTTC.

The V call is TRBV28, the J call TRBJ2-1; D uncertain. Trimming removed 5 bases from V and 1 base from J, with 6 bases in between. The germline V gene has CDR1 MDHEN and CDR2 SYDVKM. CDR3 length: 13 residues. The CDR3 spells CASSGKSYNEQFF. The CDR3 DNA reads TGTGCCAGCAGTGGGAAGTCCTACAATGAGCAGTTCTTC.

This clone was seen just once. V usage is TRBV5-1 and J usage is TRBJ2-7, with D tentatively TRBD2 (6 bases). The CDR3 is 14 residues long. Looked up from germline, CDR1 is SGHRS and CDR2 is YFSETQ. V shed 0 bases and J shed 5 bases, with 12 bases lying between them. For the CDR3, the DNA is TGCGCCAGCAGCTTGGGGTCAGGGAGGAACGAGCAGTACTTC. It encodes CASSLGSGRNEQYF.

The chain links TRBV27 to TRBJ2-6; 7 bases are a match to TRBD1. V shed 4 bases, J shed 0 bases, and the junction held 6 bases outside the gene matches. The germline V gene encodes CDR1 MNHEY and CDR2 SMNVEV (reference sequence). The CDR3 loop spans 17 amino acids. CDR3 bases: TGTGCCAGCAGTTCATGGACAGGTAGCTCTGGGGCCAACGTCCTGACTTTC. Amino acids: CASSSWTGSSGANVLTF.